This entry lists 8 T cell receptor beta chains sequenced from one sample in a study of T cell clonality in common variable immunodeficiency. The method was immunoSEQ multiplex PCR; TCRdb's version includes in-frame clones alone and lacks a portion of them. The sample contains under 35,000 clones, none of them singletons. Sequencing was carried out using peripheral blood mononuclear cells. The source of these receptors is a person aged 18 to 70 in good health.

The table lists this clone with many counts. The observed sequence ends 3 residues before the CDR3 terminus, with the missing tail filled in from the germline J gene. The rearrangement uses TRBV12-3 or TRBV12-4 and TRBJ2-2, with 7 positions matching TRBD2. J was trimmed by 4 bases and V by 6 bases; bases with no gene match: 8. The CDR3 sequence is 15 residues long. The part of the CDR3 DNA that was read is TGTGCCAGCAGCAAAGGGAGGGGCCGCACCGGGGAG. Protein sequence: CASSKGRGRTGE. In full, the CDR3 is CASSKGRGRTGELFF.

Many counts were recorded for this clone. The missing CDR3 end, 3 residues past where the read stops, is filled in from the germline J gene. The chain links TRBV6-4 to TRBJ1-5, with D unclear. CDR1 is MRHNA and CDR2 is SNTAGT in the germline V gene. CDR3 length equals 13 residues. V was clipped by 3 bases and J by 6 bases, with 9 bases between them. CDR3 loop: CASSELSGQPQHF. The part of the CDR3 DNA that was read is TGTGCCAGCAGTGAACTGTCAGGTCAGCCC.

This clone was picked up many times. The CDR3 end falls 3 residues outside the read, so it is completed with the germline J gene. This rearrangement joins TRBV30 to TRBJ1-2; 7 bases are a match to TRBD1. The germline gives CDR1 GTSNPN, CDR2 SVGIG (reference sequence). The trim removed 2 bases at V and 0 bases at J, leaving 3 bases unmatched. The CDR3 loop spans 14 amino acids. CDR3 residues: CAWSYGTANYGYTF. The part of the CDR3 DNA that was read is TGTGCCTGGAGTTATGGGACAGCTAACTATGGC.

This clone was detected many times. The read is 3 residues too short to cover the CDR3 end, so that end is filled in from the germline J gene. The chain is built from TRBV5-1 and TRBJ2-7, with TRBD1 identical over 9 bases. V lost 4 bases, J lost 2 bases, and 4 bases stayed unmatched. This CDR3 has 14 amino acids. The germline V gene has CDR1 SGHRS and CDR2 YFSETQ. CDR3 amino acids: CASSPGTGTYEQYF. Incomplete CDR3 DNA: TGCGCCAGCAGCCCCGGGACAGGGACCTACGAG.

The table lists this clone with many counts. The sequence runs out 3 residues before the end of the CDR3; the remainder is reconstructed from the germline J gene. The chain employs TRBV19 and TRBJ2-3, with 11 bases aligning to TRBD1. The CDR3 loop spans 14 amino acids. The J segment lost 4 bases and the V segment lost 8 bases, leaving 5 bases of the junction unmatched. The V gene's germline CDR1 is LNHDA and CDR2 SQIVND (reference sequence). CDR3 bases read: TGTGCCAGTGGGGGGACAGGGGGGTCAGATACG. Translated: CASGGTGGSDT. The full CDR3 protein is CASGGTGGSDTQYF.

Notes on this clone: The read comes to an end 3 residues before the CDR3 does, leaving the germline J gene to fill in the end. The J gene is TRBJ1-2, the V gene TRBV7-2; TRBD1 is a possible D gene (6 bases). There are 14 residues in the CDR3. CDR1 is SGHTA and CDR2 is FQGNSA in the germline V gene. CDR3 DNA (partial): TGTGCCAGCAGCTTAGACAACAGGGTAGATACC. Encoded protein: CASSLDNRVDT. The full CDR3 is CASSLDNRVDTYTF.

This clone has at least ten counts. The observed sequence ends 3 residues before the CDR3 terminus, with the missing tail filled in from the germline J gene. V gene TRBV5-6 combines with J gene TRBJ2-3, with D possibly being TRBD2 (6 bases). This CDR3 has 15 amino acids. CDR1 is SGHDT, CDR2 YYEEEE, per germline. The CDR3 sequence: CASSLRGLLRETQYF. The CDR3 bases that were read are TGTGCCAGCAGCTTGAGGGGACTCCTTAGGGAGACG. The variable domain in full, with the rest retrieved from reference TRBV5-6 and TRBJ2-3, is DAGVTQSPTHLIKTRGQQVTLRCSPKSGHDTVSWYQQALGQGPQFIFQYYEEEERQRGNFPDRFSGHQFPNYSSELNVNALLLGDSALYLCASSLRGLLRETQYFGPGTRLTVL.

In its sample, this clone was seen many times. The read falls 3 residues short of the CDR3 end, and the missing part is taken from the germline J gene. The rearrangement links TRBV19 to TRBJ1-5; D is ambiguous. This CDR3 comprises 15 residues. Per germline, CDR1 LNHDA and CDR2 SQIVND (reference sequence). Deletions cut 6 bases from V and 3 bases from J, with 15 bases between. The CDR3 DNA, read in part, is TGTGCCAGTAGCCGAGCGGGCGGATACAATCAGCCC. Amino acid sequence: CASSRAGGYNQP. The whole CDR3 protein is CASSRAGGYNQPQHF.